This TCR beta chain was identified in a study of T cells expressing NK-cell markers. TCRdb processed the 5' RACE reads again and assigns one entry to each CDR3 protein, with no DNA. The sample holds some 500,000 distinct CDR3 sequences. Per the germline V gene, CDR1 is SGHDN and CDR2 is FVKESK. This CDR3 is built from 17 residues. The V gene is TRBV14, the J gene TRBJ2-3; TCRdb's D call of TRBD1 is untestable without DNA. Sequenced: blood T cells: a sorted CD56 or NKG2C T cell subset, CD4+ or CD8+ T cells, or bulk PBMC T cells (not recorded which). This TCR derives from a woman between 45 and 65 years old in good health. CDR3 region: CASSQEAPAASTDTQYF.